This TCR beta chain was identified during a study of T-cell memory formation after mild COVID-19. General study results and limits: CD4/CD8 balance characterized clones contracting day 15 to 85, and CD4+ skew characterized later expanders.

CDR1 and CDR2 (germline): SGHRS, YFSETQ. The CDR3 covers 15 residues. Trimming took off 0 bases at V and 1 base at J, with 10 bases between the two ends. TCRdb fed the 5' RACE reads into MiXCR, producing one record per CDR3 protein. Among fewer than 250,000 distinct CDR3 sequences listed, about 10% were seen once. For this clonotype: Its antigen is not known.

The sequence derives from a man younger than 35 who had mild COVID-19 (a few samples of this study predate the infection). Cell type and time point are not known. Sequenced sample: PBMCs or a T cell subset sorted from them (not recorded which). The chain uses TRBV5-1 and TRBJ2-5; D remains unclear. The CDR3 loop is CASSLGRTIQETQYF. CDR3 bases: TGCGCCAGCAGCTTGGGCCGGACCATCCAAGAGACCCAGTACTTC.